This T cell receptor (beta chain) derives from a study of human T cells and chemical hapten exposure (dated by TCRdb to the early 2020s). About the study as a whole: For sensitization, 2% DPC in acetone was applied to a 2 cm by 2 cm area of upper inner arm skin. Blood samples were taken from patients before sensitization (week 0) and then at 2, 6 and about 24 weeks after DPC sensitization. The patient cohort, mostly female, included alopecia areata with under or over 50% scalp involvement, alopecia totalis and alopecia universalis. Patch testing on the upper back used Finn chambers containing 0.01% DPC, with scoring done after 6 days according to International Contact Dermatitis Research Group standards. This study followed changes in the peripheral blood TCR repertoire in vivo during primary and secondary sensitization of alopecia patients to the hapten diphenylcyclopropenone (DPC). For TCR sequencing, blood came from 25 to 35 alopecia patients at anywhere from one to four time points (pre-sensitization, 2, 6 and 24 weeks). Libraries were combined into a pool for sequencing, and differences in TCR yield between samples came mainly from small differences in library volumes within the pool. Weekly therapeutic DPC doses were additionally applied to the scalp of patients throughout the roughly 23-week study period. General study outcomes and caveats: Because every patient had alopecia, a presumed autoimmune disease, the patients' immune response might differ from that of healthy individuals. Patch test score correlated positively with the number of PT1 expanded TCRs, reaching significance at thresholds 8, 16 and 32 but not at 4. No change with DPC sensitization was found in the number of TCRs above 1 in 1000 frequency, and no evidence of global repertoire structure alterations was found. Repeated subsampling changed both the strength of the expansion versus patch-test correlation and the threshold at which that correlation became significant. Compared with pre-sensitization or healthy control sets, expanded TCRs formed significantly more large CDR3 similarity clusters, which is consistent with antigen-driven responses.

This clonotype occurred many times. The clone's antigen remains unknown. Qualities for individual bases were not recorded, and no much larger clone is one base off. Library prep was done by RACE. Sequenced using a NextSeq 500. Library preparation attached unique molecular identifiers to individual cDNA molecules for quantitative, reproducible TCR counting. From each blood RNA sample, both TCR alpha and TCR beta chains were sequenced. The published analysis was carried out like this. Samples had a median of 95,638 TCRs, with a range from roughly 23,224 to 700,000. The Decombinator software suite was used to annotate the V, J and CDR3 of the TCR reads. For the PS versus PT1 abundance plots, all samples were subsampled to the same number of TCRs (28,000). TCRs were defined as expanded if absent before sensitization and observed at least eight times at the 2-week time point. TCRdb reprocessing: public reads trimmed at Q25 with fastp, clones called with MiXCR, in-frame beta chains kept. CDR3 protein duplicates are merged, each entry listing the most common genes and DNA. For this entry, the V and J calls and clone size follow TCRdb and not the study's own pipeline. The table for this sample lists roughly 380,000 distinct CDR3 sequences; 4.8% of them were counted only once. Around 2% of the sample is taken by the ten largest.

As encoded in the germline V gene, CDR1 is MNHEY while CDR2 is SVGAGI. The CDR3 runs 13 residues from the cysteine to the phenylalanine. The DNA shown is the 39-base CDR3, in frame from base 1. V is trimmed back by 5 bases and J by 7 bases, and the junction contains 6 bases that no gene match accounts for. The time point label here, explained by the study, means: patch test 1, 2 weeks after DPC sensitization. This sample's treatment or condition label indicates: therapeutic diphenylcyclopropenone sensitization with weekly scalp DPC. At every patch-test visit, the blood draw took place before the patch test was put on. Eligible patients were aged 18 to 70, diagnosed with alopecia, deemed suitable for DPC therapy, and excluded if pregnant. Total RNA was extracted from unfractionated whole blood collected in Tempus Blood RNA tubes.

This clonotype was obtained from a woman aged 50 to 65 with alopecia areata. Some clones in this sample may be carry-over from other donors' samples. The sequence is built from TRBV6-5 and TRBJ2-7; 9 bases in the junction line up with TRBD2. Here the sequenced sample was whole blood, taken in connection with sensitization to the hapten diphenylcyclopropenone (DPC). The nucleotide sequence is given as TGTGCCAGCAGTCCCATTAGCGGGAGAGAGCAGTACTTC. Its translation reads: CASSPISGREQYF.